This passage covers 13 T cell receptor beta chains from one sample sequenced in a study of cytomegalovirus exposure and HLA in healthy donors. Clones were sequenced by immunoSEQ multiplex PCR, and TCRdb holds only the in-frame ones, with some missing. Seen here are approximately 210,000 clones, 86% observed once, and the top ten hold over 1.3%. Sequencing used PBMCs. The source is a woman aged 18 to 35 in good health and CMV-seronegative.

This clone was counted a single time. Within the sample, other DNA sequences also encode this same CDR3. The chain carries TRBV4-1 and TRBJ2-7, with TRBD1 identical over 9 bases. The ends lost 3 bases at V and 4 bases at J; junction bases unmatched: 4. Germline V gene sequence: CDR1 MGHRA, CDR2 YSYEKL. The CDR3 has 14 residues. As DNA, the CDR3 is TGCGCCAGCAGCCACGGGACAGGGACGTACGAGCAGTACTTC. It translates to CASSHGTGTYEQYF.

The chain joins TRBV5-1 to TRBJ1-1; no clear D. Deletions cut 0 bases from V and 4 bases from J, with 10 bases between. The germline CDR1 and CDR2 sequences are SGHRS and YFSETQ. This CDR3 spans 14 amino acids. CDR3 nucleotide sequence: TGCGCCAGCAGCTTGGGAGGGTCGGGCACTGAAGCTTTCTTT. The encoded protein is CASSLGGSGTEAFF.

The V gene is TRBV2, the J gene TRBJ2-3; no reliable D call. The V gene's germline CDR1 is SNHLY and CDR2 FYNNEI. This CDR3 region has 14 residues. V lost 7 bases, J lost 0 bases, and 11 bases lay in between. The DNA of the CDR3 is TGTGCCAGCAACTCTCATACTAGCACAGATACGCAGTATTTT. It encodes CASNSHTSTDTQYF.

The rearrangement uses TRBV18 and TRBJ1-1; 7 bases agree with TRBD1. Germline assignment: CDR1 KGHSH and CDR2 LQKENI. V dropped 0 bases and J dropped 3; count of bases not matched to a gene: 13. The CDR3 sequence is 18 residues long. In nucleotides, the CDR3 is TGTGCCAGCTCACCACCGGGGGCAGGGGGTCGTCCGGACACTGAAGCTTTCTTT. Residues: CASSPPGAGGRPDTEAFF.

The chain couples TRBV9 to TRBJ2-2; D possibly corresponds to TRBD2 (5 bases). The CDR3 is made up of 14 amino acids. Germline CDR1 reads SGDLS; CDR2 reads YYNGEE. V was pared by 0 bases and J by 4 bases, with 7 bases between. The chain's CDR3 is CASSVGGSTGELFF. For the CDR3, the DNA is TGTGCCAGCAGCGTAGGAGGGTCCACCGGGGAGCTGTTTTTT.

The chain carries TRBV7-9 and TRBJ1-1, with D possibly being TRBD1 (6 bases). CDR3 length: 16 amino acids. V was clipped by 7 bases and J by 0 bases, with 18 bases between them. Germline CDR1 reads SEHNR; CDR2 reads FQNEAQ (reference sequence). The CDR3 nucleotides read TGTGCCAGCAAGGGTTACAGGGCTGGGCTGAACACTGAAGCTTTCTTT. This translates into CASKGYRAGLNTEAFF.

This clone was picked up one time. CDR3 region: CASSVDGQGDNEQFF. As DNA, the CDR3 is TGTGCCAGCAGCGTAGACGGACAGGGGGACAATGAGCAGTTCTTC. The chain has TRBV9 and TRBJ2-1, with 10 bases identical to TRBD1. This CDR3 contains 15 residues. Unmatched junction bases numbered 2, after V lost 0 bases and J lost 5 bases. Germline CDR1 reads SGDLS; CDR2 reads YYNGEE.

The chain combines TRBV9 with TRBJ2-1; 7 bases are shared with TRBD2. J gave up 13 bases and V 9 bases, and 7 bases lay outside the gene matches. The CDR3 extends over 10 amino acids. Per the germline V gene, CDR1 is SGDLS and CDR2 is YYNGEE. For the CDR3, the DNA is TGTGCCAACCCCGGGACTACACAGTTCTTC. Translating gives CANPGTTQFF.

The chain couples TRBV7-9 to TRBJ2-2; 8 positions match TRBD2. J lost 4 bases, V lost 5 bases, and 12 bases had no gene match. This CDR3 contains 17 residues. Germline loops: CDR1 SEHNR, CDR2 FQNEAQ (reference sequence). CDR3 nucleotide sequence: TGTGCCAGCAGCCCCAGGACTAGCTCTGAATTCACCGGGGAGCTGTTTTTT. Its translation is CASSPRTSSEFTGELFF.

V gene TRBV19 combines with J gene TRBJ2-1, with 7 bases identical to TRBD2. CDR1 is LNHDA and CDR2 is SQIVND in the germline V gene (reference sequence). Trimming at V came to 7 bases and at J to 5 bases, leaving 5 bases not matched to a gene. The CDR3 runs to 13 residues. Here the CDR3 reads CASTSGINNEQFF. Here the CDR3 DNA reads TGTGCCAGTACCAGCGGGATCAACAATGAGCAGTTCTTC.

J is TRBJ1-5 and V is TRBV2, with no clear D. V lost 3 bases and J lost 0, with 6 bases in between. Germline V gene data show CDR1 as SNHLY and CDR2 as FYNNEI. This CDR3 has 14 amino acids. The CDR3 loop is CASSDSYSNQPQHF. The CDR3 DNA follows: TGTGCCAGCAGTGACAGTTATAGCAATCAGCCCCAGCATTTT.

The chain recombines TRBV7-9 with TRBJ2-7; D might be TRBD1 (5 bases). CDR3 length: 15 residues. In germline, CDR1 is SEHNR, CDR2 FQNEAQ (reference sequence). Trimming took off 1 base at V and 4 bases at J, with 14 bases between the two ends. CDR3 bases: TGTGCCAGCAGCTTAGGACCAGGGAACGCATACGAGCAGTACTTC. This sequence encodes CASSLGPGNAYEQYF. Full variable domain (outside the CDR3, taken from reference TRBV7-9 and TRBJ2-7): DTGVSQNPRHKITKRGQNVTFRCDPISEHNRLYWYRQTLGQGPEFLTYFQNEAQLEKSRLLSDRFSAERPKGSFSTLEIQRTEQGDSAMYLCASSLGPGNAYEQYFGPGTRLTVT.

The chain links TRBV19 to TRBJ1-1, with a tentative D call TRBD1 (6 bases). V was shortened by 0 bases and J by 5 bases, with 13 bases between the two germline ends. Germline V gene lookup returns CDR1 LNHDA and CDR2 SQIVND (reference sequence). CDR3 size: 15 residues. The CDR3 region is CASSIDPGGQTEAFF. DNA for the CDR3: TGTGCCAGTAGTATAGATCCAGGCGGACAGACTGAAGCTTTCTTT. Filled out from reference TRBV19 and TRBJ1-1, the complete variable domain reads DGGITQSPKYLFRKEGQNVTLSCEQNLNHDAMYWYRQDPGQGLRLIYYSQIVNDFQKGDIAEGYSVSREKKESFPLTVTSAQKNPTAFYLCASSIDPGGQTEAFFGQGTRLTVV.